What follows are 26 T cell receptor beta chains derived from one specimen sequenced in a study of blood T cell repertoires in COVID-19. Repertoires were generated with immunoSEQ multiplex PCR, while TCRdb's copy carries only in-frame clones and drops some. The sample shows some 120,000 clones, less than 85% of them seen only once. Sequencing input: peripheral blood. The receptors stem from a man aged 30 to 39 with acute or convalescent COVID-19.

This chain's CDR3 is CASSDSTSGHNEQFF. In DNA form, the CDR3 reads TGTGCCAGCAGTGACTCGACTAGCGGCCACAATGAGCAGTTCTTC. This chain joins TRBV6-4 and TRBJ2-1; TRBD2 matches at 9 bases. This CDR3 spans 15 amino acids. Looked up from germline, CDR1 is MRHNA and CDR2 is SNTAGT. The V gene end was trimmed by 0 bases and the J gene end by 5 bases; junction bases not matched to a gene: 2.

With respect to this clone: At one end, the junction sequence differs from germline, possibly due to a read error. The chain couples TRBV12-3 or TRBV12-4 to TRBJ2-1, with D possibly being TRBD2 (6 bases). The CDR3 spans 11 residues. DNA of the CDR3: TGTGCCAGCAGTTCTTCTAGCGTTCAAATCTTC. Its translation is CASSSSSVQIF.

This clone was observed once. The chain carries TRBV19 and TRBJ1-2; 7 positions agree with TRBD1. In germline, CDR1 is LNHDA, CDR2 SQIVND (reference sequence). J gave up 4 bases and V 10 bases, and 9 bases lay outside the gene matches. The CDR3 loop spans 13 amino acids. For the CDR3, the DNA is TGTGCCACTAACCGGGACAGCGTCTATGGCTACACCTTC. Its translation: CATNRDSVYGYTF.

The J gene is TRBJ2-2, the V gene TRBV5-1, with TRBD2 matching over 8 bases. Germline loops: CDR1 SGHRS, CDR2 YFSETQ. V shed 3 bases and J 7 bases; nucleotides not matched to a gene: 8. The CDR3 loop spans 15 amino acids. This CDR3 reads CASSSQREFGGELFF. CDR3 nucleotides: TGCGCCAGCAGCTCCCAGCGGGAGTTCGGCGGGGAGCTGTTTTTT.

The DNA of the CDR3 is TGTGCCTGGAGTGCTGACAGGGGTCCTTATGAAGCTTTCTTT. Translating it yields CAWSADRGPYEAFF. The chain has TRBV30 and TRBJ1-1, with 8 bases matching TRBD1. The J segment lost 7 bases and the V segment lost 1 base, leaving 8 bases of the junction unmatched. This CDR3 contains 14 residues. Germline CDR1 GTSNPN, CDR2 SVGIG (reference sequence).

In its sample, this clone was seen once. The genes are TRBV3-1 (or the pseudogene TRBV3-2) and TRBJ2-7, with TRBD1 identical over 7 bases. This CDR3 has 16 amino acids. The V and J ends lost 1 base and 7 bases, in that order; junction bases with no gene match: 13. The V gene's germline CDR1 is LGHDT and CDR2 YNNKEL (reference sequence). The CDR3 sequence is CASSQGPGQVGSEQYF. In DNA form, the CDR3 reads TGTGCCAGCAGCCAAGGTCCCGGACAGGTGGGCTCGGAGCAGTACTTC.

The V gene is TRBV19, the J gene TRBJ1-5; perhaps TRBD1 as D (6 bases). Trimming cost V 4 bases and J 6 bases, with 10 bases left between them. CDR1 and CDR2 (germline): LNHDA, SQIVND (reference sequence). The CDR3 spans 13 residues. The CDR3 sequence is CASSRRGSQPQHF. In DNA form, the CDR3 reads TGTGCCAGTAGTAGAAGGGGGAGTCAGCCCCAGCATTTT. The whole variable domain, remainder taken from reference TRBV19 and TRBJ1-5, is DGGITQSPKYLFRKEGQNVTLSCEQNLNHDAMYWYRQDPGQGLRLIYYSQIVNDFQKGDIAEGYSVSREKKESFPLTVTSAQKNPTAFYLCASSRRGSQPQHFGDGTRLSIL.

The chain employs TRBV19 and TRBJ2-5, with D hard to call. This CDR3 comprises 14 residues. V lost 6 bases to trimming and J lost 5 bases, with 16 bases between them. The germline CDR1 and CDR2 sequences are LNHDA and SQIVND (reference sequence). CDR3 in amino acids: CASSRDSREETQYF. The CDR3 region has the DNA TGTGCCAGTAGCCGCGATTCCCGAGAGGAGACCCAGTACTTC.

V is TRBV6-5 and J is TRBJ2-1; 9 positions agree with TRBD1. The V gene's germline CDR1 is MNHEY and CDR2 SVGAGI. Unmatched junction bases numbered 3, after V lost 6 bases and J lost 6 bases. The CDR3 is 13 amino acids. The CDR3 region has the DNA TGTGCCAGCAGAGGGACAGGGCCCAATGAGCAGTTCTTC. It specifies CASRGTGPNEQFF.

The CDR3 here is CASLLAGGSDTQYF. CDR3 coding DNA: TGTGCCAGTTTACTAGCGGGAGGCTCAGATACGCAGTATTTT. The J gene is TRBJ2-3, the V gene TRBV6-5; 12 nucleotides line up with TRBD2. This CDR3 is 14 amino acids long. The ends lost 9 bases at V and 4 bases at J; junction bases unmatched: 5. The V gene's germline CDR1 is MNHEY and CDR2 SVGAGI.

The chain recombines TRBV6-6 with TRBJ1-1; the D is unclear. The V end was cut by 11 bases, the J end by 0 bases, with 16 bases between. Germline lookup yields CDR1 MNHNY and CDR2 SVGAGI (reference sequence). CDR3 length: 14 residues. CDR3 protein: CASTMGRMNTEAFF. In nucleotides, the CDR3 is TGTGCCTCTACAATGGGGAGAATGAACACTGAAGCTTTCTTT.

This clone was observed once. The rearrangement uses TRBV18 and TRBJ1-1; TRBD1 matches 8 bases. The CDR3 spans 14 residues. The junction had 4 bases not matched to a gene; V was cut back by 4 bases and J by 3 bases. Germline V gives CDR1 KGHSH, CDR2 LQKENI. CDR3 coding DNA: TGTGCCAGCTCACAATACAGGGGGGACACTGAAGCTTTCTTT. Amino acid sequence: CASSQYRGDTEAFF. Supplemented by reference TRBV18 and TRBJ1-1, the full variable domain reads NAGVMQNPRHLVRRRGQEARLRCSPMKGHSHVYWYRQLPEEGLKFMVYLQKENIIDESGMPKERFSAEFPKEGPSILRIQQVVRGDSAAYFCASSQYRGDTEAFFGQGTRLTVV.

The J gene is TRBJ1-1, the V gene TRBV7-3; 9 nucleotides match TRBD1. The CDR3 has 14 residues. In germline, CDR1 is SGHTA, CDR2 FQGTGA. J was trimmed by 5 bases and V by 5 bases; bases with no gene match: 6. The CDR3 spells CASSATGGLTEAFF. The CDR3 DNA follows: TGTGCCAGCAGCGCAACAGGGGGCTTAACTGAAGCTTTCTTT.

In its sample, this clone was seen once. The chain couples TRBV18 to TRBJ2-1, with TRBD2 matching 9 bases. Germline CDR1 is KGHSH and CDR2 is LQKENI. V lost 5 bases, J lost 5 bases, and 4 bases stayed unmatched. This CDR3 contains 14 residues. The CDR3 bases are TGTGCCAGCTCAAAGAAGCGGGGGGACAATGAGCAGTTCTTC. Translated, it gives CASSKKRGDNEQFF.

This clone has just one count. The rearrangement links TRBV6-4 to TRBJ1-1, with TRBD1 identical over 7 bases. Trimming took 6 bases from V and 5 from J; bases not matched to a gene: 9. Per germline, CDR1 MRHNA and CDR2 SNTAGT. The CDR3 is made up of 14 amino acids. The DNA for the CDR3 is TGTGCCAGCAGCCAAGACAGGGATGTGACTGAAGCTTTCTTT. It specifies CASSQDRDVTEAFF.

The chain has TRBV12-5 and TRBJ2-7; 9 bases are a match to TRBD1. V lost 3 bases and J lost 2; bases outside the gene matches: 11. The CDR3 covers 17 residues. Germline V gene data show CDR1 as LGHNT and CDR2 as FRNRAP. Here the CDR3 DNA reads TGTGCTAGTGGTTTTCCACGGGGACAGGGTCATCCCTACGAGCAGTACGTC. It specifies CASGFPRGQGHPYEQYV.

This clone has a single count. This chain uses TRBV27 with TRBJ1-2, with D possibly being TRBD1 (5 bases). CDR3 length: 17 residues. CDR1 and CDR2 from the germline V gene are MNHEY and SMNVEV (reference sequence). Trimming took 5 bases from V and 2 from J, leaving 21 bases between them. DNA for the CDR3: TGTGCCAGCAGTCCAGGGAATTGGGGTGTGAGGAACTATGGCTACACCTTC. Residues: CASSPGNWGVRNYGYTF.

This clone occurred once. V is TRBV11-3 and J is TRBJ1-4, with a possible D match to TRBD1 (6 bases). V was shortened by 1 base and J by 12 bases, with 9 bases between the two germline ends. This CDR3 is 12 amino acids long. Germline V gene sequence: CDR1 SGHNT, CDR2 YENEEA. CDR3: CASSLGPGELFF. DNA for the CDR3: TGTGCCAGCAGCTTAGGACCAGGGGAACTGTTTTTT.

This chain connects TRBV7-3 to TRBJ2-3; 12 nucleotides align to TRBD2. The CDR3 runs 16 residues. The germline CDR1 and CDR2 sequences are SGHTA and FQGTGA. V was clipped by 2 bases and J by 0 bases; unmatched bases: 0. In DNA, the CDR3 is TGTGCCAGCAGCTTACTAGCGGGGGGGAGCACAGATACGCAGTATTTT. Translating it yields CASSLLAGGSTDTQYF.

The CDR3 nucleotides are TGTGCCAGTAGTACGGGACATTCCTGGGGCTCCTATAATTCACCCCTCCACTTT. It is translated as CASSTGHSWGSYNSPLHF. The gene calls are TRBV19 and TRBJ1-6, with D possibly TRBD1 on 6 matching bases. V was cut by 4 bases and J by 0 bases, with 16 bases left in between. The CDR3 runs 18 residues. CDR1 LNHDA and CDR2 SQIVND come from the germline V gene (reference sequence).

This clone showed up just once. The gene calls are TRBV6-5 and TRBJ2-1, with TRBD2 identical over 9 bases. The V gene end was trimmed by 6 bases and the J gene end by 5 bases; junction bases not matched to a gene: 8. The CDR3 is made up of 15 amino acids. Germline V lookup: CDR1 MNHEY, CDR2 SVGAGI. The CDR3 protein is CASSAGAGGHNEQFF. In DNA, the CDR3 is TGTGCCAGCAGCGCTGGGGCGGGGGGGCACAATGAGCAGTTCTTC.

This chain uses TRBV25-1 with TRBJ2-5, with TRBD2 identical over 7 bases. V was clipped by 0 bases and J by 1 base; unmatched bases: 8. The CDR3 contains 17 residues. Germline CDR1 MGHDK, CDR2 SYGVNS. CDR3 DNA sequence: TGTGCCAGCAGTGAATATTCGGCTAGCGGCAGCCAAGAGACCCAGTACTTC. It is translated as CASSEYSASGSQETQYF.

This chain joins TRBV15 and TRBJ2-7; 8 bases are a match to TRBD2. This CDR3 is 16 amino acids long. Germline trimming cut 3 bases from V and 6 bases from J; bases unmatched to any gene: 13. Germline V gene sequence: CDR1 LNHNV, CDR2 YYDKDF (reference sequence). The CDR3 nucleotides read TGTGCCACCAGCAGCCCTGCCGGGGGGGTTACGGGCGAGCAGTACTTC. Its translation is CATSSPAGGVTGEQYF.

This clone was seen more than once but under ten times. This chain joins TRBV4-1 and TRBJ2-1; 11 bases fit TRBD2. J was trimmed by 9 bases and V by 2 bases; bases with no gene match: 15. Germline CDR1 and CDR2: MGHRA and YSYEKL. CDR3 length: 18 residues. The CDR3 DNA reads TGCGCCAGCAGCCAAATCCGATCCTTAGCGGGAGGGTTTAGTGAGCAGTTCTTC. Translating gives CASSQIRSLAGGFSEQFF.

The gene calls are TRBV6-5 and TRBJ1-2; 7 bases align to TRBD1. After removal of 8 bases from V and 4 bases from J, the junction contained 10 bases not matched to a gene. This CDR3 comprises 14 residues. The germline CDR1 and CDR2 sequences are MNHEY and SVGAGI. CDR3 DNA sequence: TGTGCCAGCGAGCCTGGACAGGCGAGCTATGGCTACACCTTC. Translation: CASEPGQASYGYTF.

Points on this clone: Compared with germline, one end of the junction differs, possibly owing to a read error. In DNA form, the CDR3 reads TGTGCTAGCAGCTTATCTGGGGGAGGGCCCAATGAGCAGTTCTTC. As protein: CASSLSGGGPNEQFF. The V gene is TRBV7-7, the J gene TRBJ2-1; 7 bases line up with TRBD2. Germline V lookup: CDR1 SSHAT, CDR2 FNYEAQ (reference sequence). The CDR3 sequence is 15 residues long.